This record concerns one T cell receptor beta chain sequence. The antigen is unknown. CD45RO negativity and positive selection for CCR7 defined naive CD8 cells, a population that excluded terminally differentiated effector memory CD45RA+ cells. The data originate from a study of shared clonotypes between healthy human individuals. Study observations and caveats: Shared clonotypes: 4.5% to 6.5% naive CD4, around 3.5% naive CD8, around 2.4% memory CD4, approximately 0.37% memory CD8.

The germline V gene has CDR1 MNHEY and CDR2 SMNVEV (reference sequence). The V end lost 4 bases, the J end lost 2 bases, and 15 bases lay between the germline ends. CDR3 size: 16 residues. TCRdb's table, derived via immunoSEQ multiplex PCR, lists solely in-frame clones and lacks some. The sample lists about 2.1 million clones; 93% were seen once. This clonotype originated in a man aged 18 to 30 in good health. Some clones in this sample may be carry-over from other donors' samples. The chain couples TRBV27 to TRBJ2-1; the D gene is possibly TRBD1 (6 bases). The sequenced material came from naive CD8+ T cells from PBMCs. Here the CDR3 DNA reads TGTGCCAGCAGTTCCAGCCCCGGGACAACCTACAATGAGCAGTTCTTC. Amino acid sequence: CASSSSPGTTYNEQFF.